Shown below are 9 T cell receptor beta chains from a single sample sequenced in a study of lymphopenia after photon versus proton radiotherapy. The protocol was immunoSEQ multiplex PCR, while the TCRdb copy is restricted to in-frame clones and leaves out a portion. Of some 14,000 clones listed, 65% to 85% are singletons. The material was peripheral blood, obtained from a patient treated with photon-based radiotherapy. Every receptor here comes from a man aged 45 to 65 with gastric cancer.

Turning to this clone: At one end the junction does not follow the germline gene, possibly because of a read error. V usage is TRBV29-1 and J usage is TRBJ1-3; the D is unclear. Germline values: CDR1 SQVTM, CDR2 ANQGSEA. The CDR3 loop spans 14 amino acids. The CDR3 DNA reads TGCAGCGTTGATAGGCTTGGGTCTGCAAACACCATATATTTT. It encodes CSVDRLGSANTIYF.

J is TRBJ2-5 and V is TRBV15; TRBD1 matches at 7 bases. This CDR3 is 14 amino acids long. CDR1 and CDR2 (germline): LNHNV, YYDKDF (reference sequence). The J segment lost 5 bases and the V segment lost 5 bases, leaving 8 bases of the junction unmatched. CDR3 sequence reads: CATSQGVVRETQYF. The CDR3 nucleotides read TGTGCCACCAGCCAGGGGGTAGTGCGGGAGACCCAGTACTTC.

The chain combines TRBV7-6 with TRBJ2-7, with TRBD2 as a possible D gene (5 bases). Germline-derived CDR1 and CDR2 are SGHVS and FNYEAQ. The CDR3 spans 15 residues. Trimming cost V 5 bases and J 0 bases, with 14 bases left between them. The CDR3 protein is CASSQSDGDSYEQYF. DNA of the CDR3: TGTGCCAGCAGCCAAAGTGACGGGGACTCCTACGAGCAGTACTTC. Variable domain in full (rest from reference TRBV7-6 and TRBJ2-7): GAGVSQSPRYKVTKRGQDVALRCDPISGHVSLYWYRQALGQGPEFLTYFNYEAQQDKSGLPNDRFSAERPEGSISTLTIQRTEQRDSAMYRCASSQSDGDSYEQYFGPGTRLTVT.

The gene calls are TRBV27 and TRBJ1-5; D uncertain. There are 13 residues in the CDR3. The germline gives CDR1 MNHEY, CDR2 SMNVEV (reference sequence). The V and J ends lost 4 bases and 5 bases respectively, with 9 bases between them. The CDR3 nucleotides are TGTGCCAGCAGTTATGCGGTGTATCAGCCCCAGCATTTT. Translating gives CASSYAVYQPQHF.

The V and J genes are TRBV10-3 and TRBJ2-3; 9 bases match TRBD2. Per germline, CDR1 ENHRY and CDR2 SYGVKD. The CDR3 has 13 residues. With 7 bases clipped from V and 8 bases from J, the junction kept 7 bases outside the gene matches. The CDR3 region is CAITTSGGGTQYF. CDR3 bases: TGTGCCATCACGACTAGCGGAGGGGGTACGCAGTATTTT.

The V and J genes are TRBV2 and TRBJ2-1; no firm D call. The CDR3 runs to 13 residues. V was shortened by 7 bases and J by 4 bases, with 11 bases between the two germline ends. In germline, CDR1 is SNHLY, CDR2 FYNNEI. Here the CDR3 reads CASNEAQYNEQFF. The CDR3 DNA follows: TGTGCCAGCAACGAGGCCCAATACAATGAGCAGTTCTTC.

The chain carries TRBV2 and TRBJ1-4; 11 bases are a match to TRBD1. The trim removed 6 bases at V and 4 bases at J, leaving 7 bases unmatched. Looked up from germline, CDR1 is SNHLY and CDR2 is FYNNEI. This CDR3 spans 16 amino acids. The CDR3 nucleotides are TGTGCCAGCAGACCGGGGACAGGGGGAATTAATGAAAAACTGTTTTTT. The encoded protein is CASRPGTGGINEKLFF.

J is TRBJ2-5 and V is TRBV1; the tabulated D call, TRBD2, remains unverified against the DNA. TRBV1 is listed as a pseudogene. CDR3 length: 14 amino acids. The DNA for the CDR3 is TGCACCAGCACCGCGGCCGCATACCGGGGGACCCAGTACTTC. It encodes CTSTAAAYRGTQYF.

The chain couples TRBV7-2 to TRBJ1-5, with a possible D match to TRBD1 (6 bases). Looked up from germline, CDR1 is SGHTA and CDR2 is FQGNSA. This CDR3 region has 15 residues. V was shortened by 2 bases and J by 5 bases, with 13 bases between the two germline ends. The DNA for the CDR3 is TGTGCCAGCAGCTTACCGGGGGGGGCATATCAGCCCCAGCATTTT. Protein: CASSLPGGAYQPQHF.